This entry concerns a single T cell receptor beta chain. TCRdb redid the calling of the 5' RACE reads with MiXCR, one entry per CDR3 protein. The data show 400,000 to 550,000 distinct CDR3 sequences, more than 20% seen once. This entry is derived from a study of T-cell memory formation after mild COVID-19. The CDR3 spans 12 residues. The J gene is TRBJ2-5, the V gene TRBV21-1. TRBV21-1 represents a pseudogene. Sequenced sample: PBMCs or a T cell subset sorted from them (not recorded which). This clonotype originated in an adult woman who had mild COVID-19 (a few samples of this study predate the infection). Cell type and time point are not known. Here the CDR3 DNA reads TGTGCCAGCAGCAAACTGAGGGAGACCCAGTACTTC. This sequence encodes CASSKLRETQYF.